This TCR beta chain originates from a study of blood T cell repertoires in COVID-19. Study background: Material from acute and convalescent COVID-19 was sourced from the United States, Italy and Spain. PBMCs, B-cell-depleted T cells, or T cells were the source of the cDNA or gDNA that made up the material.

Recruitment covered roughly 22 US areas and drew participants whose ages spanned roughly 18 to 89 years. Assignments of participants to cohorts depended upon their own reported clinical history. Assay: immunoSEQ multiplex PCR; the TCRdb copy retains only in-frame clones and omits some. This table has 330,000 or so clones, over 70% appearing once. The CDR3 spans 13 residues. CDR1 and CDR2 from the germline V gene are MNHEY and SMNVEV (reference sequence). The V gene end was trimmed by 2 bases and the J gene end by 8 bases; junction bases not matched to a gene: 5. The chain uses TRBV27 and TRBJ1-2; 7 bases match TRBD1. The specimen was PBMCs or T cells enriched from blood (not recorded which). The TCR was taken from a man aged 25-45 years who had recovered from COVID-19. This CDR3 reads CASSLRGGEGYTF. The CDR3 DNA follows: TGTGCCAGCAGTTTAAGAGGGGGCGAGGGCTACACCTTC.